Listed below are T cell receptor beta chains from one sample, sequenced in a study of graft-versus-host responses after intestinal transplantation. The table came from immunoSEQ multiplex PCR; TCRdb's copy has only in-frame clones and leaves some out. The sample has about 70,000 clones; around 95% are singletons. These receptors are not linked to any known antigen. Material: unstimulated CD8+ T cells sorted from spleen or lymph node cells, obtained before intestinal transplant. These receptors all stem from a human donor who received an intestinal transplant. CDR3s include the opening cysteine and the closing phenylalanine or tryptophan. The order of the fields is clone size, D gene, J gene, V gene, CDR3 protein, CDR3 DNA. D genes are given only for firm matches. A clone size is listed for some rows: how often the clone was seen (once, few, many), or a class if it is expanded.

clone size: -; D gene: -; J gene: TRBJ2-7; V gene: TRBV15; CDR3 protein: CATSEGPYEQYF; CDR3 DNA: TGTGCCACCAGCGAGGGCCCCTACGAGCAGTACTTC
clone size: -; D gene: TRBD2; J gene: TRBJ2-7; V gene: TRBV10-3; CDR3 protein: CAISEDGGVLYEQYF; CDR3 DNA: TGTGCCATCAGTGAGGACGGGGGGGTACTCTACGAGCAGTACTTC
clone size: -; D gene: -; J gene: TRBJ1-5; V gene: TRBV6-5; CDR3 protein: CASSYSHYSNQPQHF; CDR3 DNA: TGTGCCAGCAGTTACTCGCACTATAGCAATCAGCCCCAGCATTTT
clone size: -; D gene: TRBD2; J gene: TRBJ2-7; V gene: TRBV7-9; CDR3 protein: CASSLVSGGAAYEQYF; CDR3 DNA: TGTGCCAGCAGCTTAGTTTCGGGAGGGGCGGCATACGAGCAGTACTTC
clone size: -; D gene: TRBD1; J gene: TRBJ1-1; V gene: TRBV6-5; CDR3 protein: CASSYSDRGTNTEAFF; CDR3 DNA: TGTGCCAGCAGTTATTCGGACAGGGGAACGAATACTGAAGCTTTCTTT
clone size: -; D gene: -; J gene: TRBJ2-3; V gene: TRBV10-2; CDR3 protein: CASSEALAADTQYF; CDR3 DNA: TGCGCCAGCAGTGAGGCGCTCGCCGCAGATACGCAGTATTTT
clone size: -; D gene: -; J gene: TRBJ2-7; V gene: TRBV9; CDR3 protein: CASSGDGAPSEQYF; CDR3 DNA: TGTGCCAGCAGCGGGGACGGAGCCCCTAGCGAGCAGTACTTC
clone size: few; D gene: -; J gene: TRBJ2-1; V gene: TRBV9; CDR3 protein: CASSVGANEQFF; CDR3 DNA: TGTGCCAGCAGCGTAGGGGCGAATGAGCAGTTCTTC
clone size: once; D gene: TRBD1; J gene: TRBJ1-5; V gene: TRBV4-1; CDR3 protein: CASSHLITVPGTGWDQPQHF; CDR3 DNA: TGCGCCAGCAGCCACCTAATCACTGTTCCCGGGACAGGGTGGGATCAGCCCCAGCATTTT
clone size: -; D gene: TRBD2; J gene: TRBJ2-2; V gene: TRBV6-1; CDR3 protein: CASSEGGSGSTGELFF; CDR3 DNA: TGTGCCAGCAGTGAAGGAGGTAGCGGGAGTACCGGGGAGCTGTTTTTT
clone size: -; D gene: -; J gene: TRBJ2-2; V gene: TRBV7-6; CDR3 protein: CASSLVEGSAGELFF; CDR3 DNA: TGTGCCAGCAGCTTAGTAGAGGGTAGTGCCGGGGAGCTGTTTTTT
clone size: -; D gene: -; J gene: TRBJ2-3; V gene: TRBV28; CDR3 protein: CASSFSAGTDTQYF; CDR3 DNA: TGTGCCAGCAGTTTCTCGGCAGGCACAGATACGCAGTATTTT
clone size: -; D gene: -; J gene: TRBJ1-2; V gene: TRBV30; CDR3 protein: CAWTGVEGPYGYTF; CDR3 DNA: TGTGCCTGGACCGGGGTTGAAGGCCCCTATGGCTACACCTTC
clone size: -; D gene: -; J gene: TRBJ1-5; V gene: TRBV6-5; CDR3 protein: CASSYGPGSNQPQHF; CDR3 DNA: TGTGCCAGCAGTTACGGGCCGGGTAGCAATCAGCCCCAGCATTTT
clone size: -; D gene: -; J gene: TRBJ1-1; V gene: TRBV7-9; CDR3 protein: CASSLSGVINTEAFF; CDR3 DNA: TGTGCCAGCAGCTTATCCGGGGTGATCAACACTGAAGCTTTCTTT
clone size: -; D gene: -; J gene: TRBJ2-7; V gene: TRBV9; CDR3 protein: CASSVGPQRISYEQYF; CDR3 DNA: TGTGCCAGCAGCGTAGGCCCGCAGCGGATATCCTACGAGCAGTACTTC
clone size: -; D gene: -; J gene: TRBJ2-7; V gene: TRBV29-1; CDR3 protein: CSVLEGFYEQYF; CDR3 DNA: TGCAGCGTTCTTGAGGGATTCTACGAGCAGTACTTC
clone size: -; D gene: -; J gene: TRBJ1-1; V gene: TRBV6-1; CDR3 protein: CASSEGLGQGWRTEAFF; CDR3 DNA: TGTGCCAGCAGTGAAGGGCTTGGTCAGGGGTGGAGGACTGAAGCTTTCTTT
clone size: once; D gene: TRBD2; J gene: TRBJ2-1; V gene: TRBV27; CDR3 protein: CASSFGTSGSNEQFF; CDR3 DNA: TGTGCCAGCAGTTTCGGGACTAGCGGGAGTAATGAGCAGTTCTTC
clone size: -; D gene: -; J gene: TRBJ1-2; V gene: TRBV11-2; CDR3 protein: CASSSIKGGGYTF; CDR3 DNA: TGTGCCAGCAGCTCCATAAAAGGGGGAGGCTACACCTTC
clone size: -; D gene: TRBD2; J gene: TRBJ2-2; V gene: TRBV28; CDR3 protein: CASSREGGRTGELFF; CDR3 DNA: TGTGCCAGCAGCCGCGAGGGAGGGCGCACCGGGGAGCTGTTTTTT
clone size: -; D gene: -; J gene: TRBJ2-3; V gene: TRBV27; CDR3 protein: CASSLMEGDTDTQYF; CDR3 DNA: TGTGCCAGCAGTTTAATGGAGGGAGACACAGATACGCAGTATTTT
clone size: once; D gene: TRBD1; J gene: TRBJ2-5; V gene: TRBV6-5; CDR3 protein: CASSYQGQGDGETQYF; CDR3 DNA: TGTGCCAGCAGTTACCAGGGACAGGGGGATGGTGAGACCCAGTACTTC
clone size: -; D gene: -; J gene: TRBJ1-5; V gene: TRBV29-1; CDR3 protein: CSVEDNVQEGSNQPQHF; CDR3 DNA: TGCAGCGTTGAAGATAATGTGCAGGAGGGCAGCAATCAGCCCCAGCATTTT
clone size: -; D gene: -; J gene: TRBJ2-7; V gene: TRBV6-5; CDR3 protein: CASSDYWVRNEQYF; CDR3 DNA: TGTGCCAGCAGCGATTACTGGGTTAGGAACGAGCAGTACTTC
clone size: -; D gene: TRBD2; J gene: TRBJ2-2; V gene: TRBV11-2; CDR3 protein: CASSGTGTSGSGYTGELFF; CDR3 DNA: TGTGCCAGCAGCGGAACCGGGACTAGCGGGAGCGGTTATACCGGGGAGCTGTTTTTT
clone size: -; D gene: -; J gene: TRBJ1-1; V gene: TRBV30; CDR3 protein: CAWSVPSTGNTEAFF; CDR3 DNA: TGTGCCTGGAGTGTACCTTCGACGGGGAACACTGAAGCTTTCTTT
clone size: -; D gene: TRBD1; J gene: TRBJ2-7; V gene: TRBV5-4; CDR3 protein: CASSLGQGADEQYF; CDR3 DNA: TGTGCCAGCAGCCTCGGACAGGGTGCGGACGAGCAGTACTTC
clone size: -; D gene: -; J gene: TRBJ2-5; V gene: TRBV4-1; CDR3 protein: CASSQDIGIGQETQYF; CDR3 DNA: TGCGCCAGCAGCCAAGATATTGGGATAGGACAAGAGACCCAGTACTTC
clone size: -; D gene: -; J gene: TRBJ2-1; V gene: TRBV13; CDR3 protein: CACSTVLYNEQFF; CDR3 DNA: TGTGCCTGCTCGACAGTACTCTACAATGAGCAGTTCTTC
clone size: -; D gene: TRBD2; J gene: TRBJ2-1; V gene: TRBV2; CDR3 protein: CASSLTLGLAHYNEQFF; CDR3 DNA: TGTGCCAGCAGCCTTACTCTGGGACTAGCGCACTACAATGAGCAGTTCTTC
clone size: -; D gene: TRBD2; J gene: TRBJ2-1; V gene: TRBV27; CDR3 protein: CASSPAGGSYNGQFF; CDR3 DNA: TGTGCCAGCAGCCCAGCGGGAGGGTCCTACAATGGGCAGTTCTTC
clone size: -; D gene: -; J gene: TRBJ2-3; V gene: TRBV19; CDR3 protein: CASSERTDTQYF; CDR3 DNA: TGTGCCAGTAGCGAACGCACAGATACGCAGTATTTT
clone size: -; D gene: TRBD2; J gene: TRBJ2-1; V gene: TRBV11-2; CDR3 protein: CASSFYRVLAGGPYNEQFF; CDR3 DNA: TGTGCCAGCAGCTTTTACAGGGTTCTAGCGGGAGGGCCCTACAATGAGCAGTTCTTC
clone size: -; D gene: TRBD2; J gene: TRBJ2-7; V gene: TRBV4-1; CDR3 protein: CASSPWTSGSGSYEQYF; CDR3 DNA: TGCGCCAGCAGCCCATGGACTAGCGGGAGTGGCAGCTACGAGCAGTACTTC
clone size: -; D gene: TRBD1; J gene: TRBJ1-1; V gene: TRBV7-9; CDR3 protein: CASSLAGQGNMNTEAFF; CDR3 DNA: TGTGCCAGCAGCTTAGCCGGACAGGGGAACATGAACACTGAAGCTTTCTTT
clone size: -; D gene: -; J gene: TRBJ1-4; V gene: TRBV28; CDR3 protein: CASSLGVIEKLFF; CDR3 DNA: TGTGCCAGCAGTTTAGGGGTCATTGAAAAACTGTTTTTT
clone size: -; D gene: TRBD1; J gene: TRBJ1-1; V gene: TRBV25-1; CDR3 protein: CASSEPGQGAMDTEAFF; CDR3 DNA: TGTGCCAGCAGTGAACCGGGACAGGGGGCTATGGACACTGAAGCTTTCTTT
clone size: -; D gene: TRBD2; J gene: TRBJ2-1; V gene: TRBV4-2; CDR3 protein: CASSQASGGYNEQFF; CDR3 DNA: TGTGCCAGCAGCCAGGCTAGCGGGGGGTACAATGAGCAGTTCTTC
clone size: once; D gene: -; J gene: TRBJ1-2; V gene: TRBV6-6; CDR3 protein: CASSYEDTNYGYTF; CDR3 DNA: TGTGCCAGCAGTTACGAGGACACCAACTATGGCTACACCTTC
clone size: -; D gene: -; J gene: TRBJ1-2; V gene: TRBV4-1; CDR3 protein: CASSQGSAGGYTF; CDR3 DNA: TGCGCCAGCAGCCAAGGATCGGCCGGAGGCTACACCTTC
clone size: once; D gene: TRBD2; J gene: TRBJ2-7; V gene: TRBV5-1; CDR3 protein: CASSLRLAERWEQYF; CDR3 DNA: TGCGCCAGCAGCTTGAGACTAGCGGAGCGGTGGGAGCAGTACTTC
clone size: -; D gene: -; J gene: TRBJ2-5; V gene: TRBV28; CDR3 protein: CASSFRSEETQYF; CDR3 DNA: TGTGCCAGCAGTTTTCGCTCGGAAGAGACCCAGTACTTC
clone size: -; D gene: -; J gene: TRBJ1-5; V gene: TRBV25-1; CDR3 protein: CASSLGANQPQHF; CDR3 DNA: TGTGCCAGCAGTCTAGGGGCCAATCAGCCCCAGCATTTT
clone size: -; D gene: -; J gene: TRBJ1-2; V gene: TRBV14; CDR3 protein: CASSQARDGYGYTF; CDR3 DNA: TGTGCCAGCAGCCAAGCCCGGGACGGATATGGCTACACCTTC
clone size: -; D gene: -; J gene: TRBJ2-1; V gene: TRBV30; CDR3 protein: CAWSGVSYNEQFF; CDR3 DNA: TGTGCCTGGTCCGGCGTCTCCTACAATGAGCAGTTCTTC
clone size: -; D gene: -; J gene: TRBJ1-3; V gene: TRBV5-1; CDR3 protein: CASSSEGNTIYF; CDR3 DNA: TGCGCCAGCAGCAGTGAGGGAAACACCATATATTTT
clone size: -; D gene: TRBD1; J gene: TRBJ1-1; V gene: TRBV7-8; CDR3 protein: CASSSGQGRTEAFF; CDR3 DNA: TGTGCCAGCAGCTCCGGACAGGGGCGCACTGAAGCTTTCTTT
clone size: -; D gene: -; J gene: TRBJ1-1; V gene: TRBV6-5; CDR3 protein: CASSYSRGTEAFF; CDR3 DNA: TGTGCCAGCAGTTACTCTAGGGGGACTGAAGCTTTCTTT